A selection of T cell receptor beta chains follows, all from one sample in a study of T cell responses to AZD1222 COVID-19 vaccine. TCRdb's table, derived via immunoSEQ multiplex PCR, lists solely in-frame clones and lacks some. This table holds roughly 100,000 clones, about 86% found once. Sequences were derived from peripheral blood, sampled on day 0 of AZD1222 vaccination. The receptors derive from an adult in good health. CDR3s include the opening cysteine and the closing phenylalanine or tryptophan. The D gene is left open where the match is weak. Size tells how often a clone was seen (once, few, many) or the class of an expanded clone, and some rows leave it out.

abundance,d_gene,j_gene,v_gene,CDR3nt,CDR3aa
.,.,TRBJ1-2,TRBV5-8,TGTGCCAGCAGCGTGCTCCTCTCAGGAATCTATGGCTACACCTTC,CASSVLLSGIYGYTF
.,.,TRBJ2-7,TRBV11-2,TGTGCCAGCAGCTCGACCCGACACCTATACGAGCAGTACTTC,CASSSTRHLYEQYF
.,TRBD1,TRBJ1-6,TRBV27,TGTGCCAGCAGTCCCACAGGGGGCAGGTATTTGTCACCCCTCCACTTT,CASSPTGGRYLSPLHF
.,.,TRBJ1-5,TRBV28,TGTGCCAGCAGTTTGTACCCCCCGGTACGGGACACTTATCAGCCCCAGCATTTT,CASSLYPPVRDTYQPQHF
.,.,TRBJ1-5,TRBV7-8,TGTGCCAGCAGCCCTAGCCGGGGGAATCAGCCCCAGCATTTT,CASSPSRGNQPQHF
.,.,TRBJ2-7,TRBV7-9,TGTGCCAGCAGCGAAATGGGCCAGCTGGAAGAGCAGTACTTC,CASSEMGQLEEQYF
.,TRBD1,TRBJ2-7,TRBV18,TGTGCCAGCTCACCGCCCCGGGACAGGGGCCCCTACGAGCAGTACTTC,CASSPPRDRGPYEQYF
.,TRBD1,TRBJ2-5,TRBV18,TGTGCCAGCTCACCTATTCAGGGGGCGCGGGAGACCCAGTACTTC,CASSPIQGARETQYF
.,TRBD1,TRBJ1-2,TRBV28,TGTGCCAGCATAGGGACAGGAGGCCTAGCTAACTATGGCTACACCTTC,CASIGTGGLANYGYTF
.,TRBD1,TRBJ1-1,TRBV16,TGTGCCAGCAGCGACAGGGGGCCGGACACTGAAGCTTTCTTT,CASSDRGPDTEAFF
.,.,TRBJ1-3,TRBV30,TGTGCCGGTACCAGGCTACCCAGCTCTGGAAACACCATATATTTT,CAGTRLPSSGNTIYF
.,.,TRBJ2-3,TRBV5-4,TGTGCCAGCAGCCCGGCGGGTAGCCAACGAATCACAGATACGCAGTATTTT,CASSPAGSQRITDTQYF
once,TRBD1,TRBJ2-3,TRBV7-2,TGTGCCAGCAGCAGAACAGGGGGCGTCGGCACAGATACGCAGTATTTT,CASSRTGGVGTDTQYF
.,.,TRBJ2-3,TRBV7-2,TGTGCCAGCAGCTTCCGCCTCCAAGATACGCAGTATTTT,CASSFRLQDTQYF
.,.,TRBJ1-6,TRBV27,TGTGCCAGCAGTTGGGTCCCCGCAAGCTCCTATAATTCACCCCTCCACTTT,CASSWVPASSYNSPLHF
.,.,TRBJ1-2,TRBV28,TGTGCCAGCAGTTTATCTCATTGGGGGGCCAACTATGGCTACACCTTC,CASSLSHWGANYGYTF
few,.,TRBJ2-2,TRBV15,TGTGCCACCAGCAGAGTAGGAGACTCCGGGGAGCTGTTTTTT,CATSRVGDSGELFF
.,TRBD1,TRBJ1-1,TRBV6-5,TGTGCCAGCACTTACAGGGGTGCCCCGAACACTGAAGCTTTCTTT,CASTYRGAPNTEAFF
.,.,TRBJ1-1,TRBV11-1,TGTGCCAGCAGCTTAGCGGGCAGACCAGCTTTCTTT,CASSLAGRPAFF
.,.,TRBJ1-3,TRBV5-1,TGCGCCAGCAGACTCAGCTCTGGAAACACCATATATTTT,CASRLSSGNTIYF
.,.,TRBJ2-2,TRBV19,TGTGCCAGTAGGAGGCGGGGCCAGAGGAACACCGGGGAGCTGTTTTTT,CASRRRGQRNTGELFF
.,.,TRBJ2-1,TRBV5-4,TGTGCCAGCAGCTTGGGGACAGAGACCTACAATGAGCAGTTCTTC,CASSLGTETYNEQFF
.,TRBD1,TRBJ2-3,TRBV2,TGTGCCAGCAGTGAATTAGGGGGCTGGAGGACAGATACGCAGTATTTT,CASSELGGWRTDTQYF
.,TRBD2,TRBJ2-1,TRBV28,TGTGCCAGCAGTTTAAAGTCAGTAGCGGGAGCCTTCTACAATGAGCAGTTCTTC,CASSLKSVAGAFYNEQFF
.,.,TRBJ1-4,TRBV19,TGTGCCAGTAGCACCTCCGTCGGCAGGGATGAAAAACTGTTTTTT,CASSTSVGRDEKLFF
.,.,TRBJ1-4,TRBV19,TGTGCCAGTAGCCCACCGAACCCCCGAAGGAATGAAAAACTGTTTTTT,CASSPPNPRRNEKLFF
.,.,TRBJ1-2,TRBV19,TGTGCCACCCTGGACAAGCGGAAAACTAACTATGGCTACACCTTC,CATLDKRKTNYGYTF
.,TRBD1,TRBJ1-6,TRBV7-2,TGTGCCAGCAGGACAGGGGGAAGGTATTCACCCCTCCACTTT,CASRTGGRYSPLHF